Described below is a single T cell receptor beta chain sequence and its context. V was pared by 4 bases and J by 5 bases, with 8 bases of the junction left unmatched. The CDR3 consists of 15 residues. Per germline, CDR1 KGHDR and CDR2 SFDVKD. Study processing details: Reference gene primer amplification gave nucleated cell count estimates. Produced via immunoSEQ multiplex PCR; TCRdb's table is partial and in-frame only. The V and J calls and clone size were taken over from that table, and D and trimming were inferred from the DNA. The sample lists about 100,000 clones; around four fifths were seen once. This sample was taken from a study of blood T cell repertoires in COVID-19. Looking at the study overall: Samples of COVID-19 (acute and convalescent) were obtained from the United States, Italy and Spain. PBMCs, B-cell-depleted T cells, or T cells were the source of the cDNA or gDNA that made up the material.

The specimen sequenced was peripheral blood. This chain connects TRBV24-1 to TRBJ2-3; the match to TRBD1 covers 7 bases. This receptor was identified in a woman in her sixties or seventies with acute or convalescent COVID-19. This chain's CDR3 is CATSDHRGPGDTQYF. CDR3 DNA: TGTGCCACCAGTGACCACAGGGGACCTGGAGATACGCAGTATTTT.